This TCR beta chain stems from a study of molecular identifiers for immune sequencing clone quantification. TCRdb re-analysed the PCR reads in MiXCR, keeping a single row per CDR3 protein. Seen here are about 68,000 distinct CDR3 sequences, approximately 18% observed once, and the top ten hold about 1.5%. This clonotype was recorded at least ten times. Sample: naive CD8+ T cells from blood, with Jurkat cell RNA spiked in. Subset indicated: FACS-sorted CD8+CD4-CCR7+CD45RA+ naive T cells. The source of this sequence is a human donor in good health. Some libraries in this study had Jurkat cell RNA spiked in.

The CDR3 coding sequence is TGCAGTGCTAGCCGGCCTAGCGGAGGACCTTTGGGGGAGCAGTACTTC. This translates into CSASRPSGGPLGEQYF. V gene TRBV20-1 combines with J gene TRBJ2-7, with 7 bases lining up with TRBD2. Per germline, CDR1 DFQATT and CDR2 SNEGSKA (reference sequence). The CDR3 extends over 16 amino acids. The V gene end was trimmed by 3 bases and the J gene end by 7 bases; junction bases not matched to a gene: 18.